The present TCR beta chain was sequenced within a study of neoadjuvant anti-PD-1 for oral cavity cancer. Across the whole study: Patients without progression received a fourth nivolumab dose around day 43, then surgical resection on days 50-56.

This clone was detected a few times. What it recognizes is unknown. PBMCs were not maintained or expanded in culture before analysis. Study results and limitations: Higher pretreatment blood Treg/Th17 ratios correlated with higher pretreatment blood and lower post-treatment tumor TCRbeta clonality.

The protocol was immunoSEQ multiplex PCR, while the TCRdb copy is restricted to in-frame clones and leaves out a portion. The data hold just over 14,000 clones, with 65% to 80% observed a single time. CDR1 is SEHNR, CDR2 FQNEAQ, per germline (reference sequence). The CDR3 has 14 residues. Trimming cost V 1 base and J 1 base, with 8 bases left between them. The chain employs TRBV7-9 and TRBJ2-7; D is ambiguous. The sequencing here drew on PBMCs, taken before nivolumab (anti-PD-1) treatment. This clonotype originated in a person between 35 and 79 years old with oral cavity squamous cell carcinoma. The CDR3: CASSLVFRSYEQYF. CDR3 in DNA: TGTGCCAGCAGCTTAGTTTTTAGGTCCTACGAGCAGTACTTC.